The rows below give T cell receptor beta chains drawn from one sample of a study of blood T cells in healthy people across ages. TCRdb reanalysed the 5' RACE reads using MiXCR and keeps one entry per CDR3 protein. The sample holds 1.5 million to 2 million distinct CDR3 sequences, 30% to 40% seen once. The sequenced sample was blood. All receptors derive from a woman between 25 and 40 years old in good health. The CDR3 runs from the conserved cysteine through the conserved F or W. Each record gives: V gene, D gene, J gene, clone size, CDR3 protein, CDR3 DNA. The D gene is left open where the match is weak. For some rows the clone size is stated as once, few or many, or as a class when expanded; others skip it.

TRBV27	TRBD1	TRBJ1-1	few	CASSQQGARTEAFF	TGTGCCAGCAGCCAACAGGGGGCGCGGACTGAAGCTTTCTTT
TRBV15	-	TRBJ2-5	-	CATSRDGQEIQYF	TGTGCCACCAGCAGAGACGGCCAAGAGATCCAGTACTTC
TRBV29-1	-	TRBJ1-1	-	CSVGVSGGTEAFF	TGCAGCGTTGGAGTGTCGGGAGGCACTGAAGCTTTCTTT
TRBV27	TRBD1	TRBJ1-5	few	CASSMDRFNQPQHF	TGTGCCAGCAGCATGGACAGGTTCAATCAGCCCCAGCATTTT
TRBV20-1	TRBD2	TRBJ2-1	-	CSADLPGLAAYNEQFF	TGCAGTGCTGATCTGCCTGGACTAGCGGCTTACAATGAGCAGTTCTTC
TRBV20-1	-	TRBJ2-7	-	CSAQKSYEQYF	TGCAGTGCTCAGAAGTCCTACGAGCAGTACTTC
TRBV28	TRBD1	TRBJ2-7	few	CASSFSSGTGSFYEQYF	TGTGCCAGCAGTTTTAGCTCCGGGACAGGGAGTTTCTACGAGCAGTACTTC
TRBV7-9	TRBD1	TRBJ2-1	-	CASSLEGAGEQFF	TGTGCCAGCAGCTTAGAGGGGGCCGGTGAGCAGTTCTTC
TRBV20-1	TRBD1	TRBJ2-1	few	CSATDRALYNEQFF	TGCAGTGCGACCGACAGGGCATTGTACAATGAGCAGTTCTTC
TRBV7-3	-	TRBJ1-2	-	CASSLGVVSRTGYTF	TGTGCCAGCAGCTTAGGGGTAGTGTCGCGGACTGGCTACACCTTC
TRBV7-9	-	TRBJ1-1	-	CASSVDAGSRNTEAFF	TGTGCCAGCAGTGTTGACGCAGGGTCGAGGAACACTGAAGCTTTCTTT
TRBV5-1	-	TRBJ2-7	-	CASSLAPAPYEQYF	TGCGCCAGCAGCTTGGCTCCTGCCCCCTACGAGCAGTACTTC
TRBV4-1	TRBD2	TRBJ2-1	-	CAGSQDRELGLARYNEQFF	TGCGCCGGCAGCCAAGATAGGGAGTTGGGACTAGCGAGATACAATGAGCAGTTCTTC
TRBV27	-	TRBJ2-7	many	CASSLAGPHYEQYF	TGTGCCAGCAGTTTAGCGGGACCCCACTACGAGCAGTACTTC
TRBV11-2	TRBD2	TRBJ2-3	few	CASSLTSGGRLSTDTQYF	TGTGCCAGCAGCCTAACTAGCGGGGGGCGATTGAGCACAGATACGCAGTATTTT
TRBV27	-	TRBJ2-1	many	CASSSRMYSYNEQFF	TGTGCCAGCAGTTCTAGGATGTACTCCTACAATGAGCAGTTCTTC
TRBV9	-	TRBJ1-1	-	CASGEAPTTRAFF	TGTGCCAGCGGAGAGGCGCCGACGACCCGAGCTTTCTTT
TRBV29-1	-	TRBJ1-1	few	CSSSGSTEAFF	TGCAGCTCTTCAGGGTCCACTGAAGCTTTCTTT
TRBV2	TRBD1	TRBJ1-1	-	CASNLQGASNTEAFF	TGTGCCAGCAACCTACAGGGGGCGAGTAACACTGAAGCTTTCTTT
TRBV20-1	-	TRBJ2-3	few	CSAAGGTSRTDTQYF	TGCAGTGCTGCAGGCGGCACTAGCCGCACAGATACGCAGTATTTT
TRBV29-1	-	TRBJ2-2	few	CSVGGGRVTGELFF	TGCAGCGTTGGAGGGGGGCGCGTCACCGGGGAGCTGTTTTTT
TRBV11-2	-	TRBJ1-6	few	CASSLGTGRKYNSPLHF	TGTGCCAGCAGCTTAGGAACTGGACGGAAATATAATTCGCCCCTCCACTTT
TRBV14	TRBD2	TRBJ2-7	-	CASSRVTSGGSYEQYF	TGTGCCAGCAGCCGCGTTACTAGCGGGGGCTCCTACGAGCAGTACTTC
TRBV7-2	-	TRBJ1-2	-	CASSFLRGLGYTF	TGTGCCAGCAGCTTTCTGAGGGGCCTCGGCTACACCTTC
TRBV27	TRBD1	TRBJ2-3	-	CASTGPQGTGIGTDTQYF	TGTGCCAGCACTGGGCCACAGGGGACAGGGATTGGCACAGATACGCAGTATTTT
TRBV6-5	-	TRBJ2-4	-	CASSDWGQNIQYF	TGTGCCAGCAGCGACTGGGGGCAAAACATTCAGTACTTC
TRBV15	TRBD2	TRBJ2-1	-	CATSRDGTSGSSYNEQFF	TGTGCCACCAGCAGAGATGGGACTAGCGGGAGCTCCTACAATGAGCAGTTCTTC
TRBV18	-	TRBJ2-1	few	CASSVLTANEQFF	TGTGCCAGCTCAGTCCTTACAGCCAATGAGCAGTTCTTC
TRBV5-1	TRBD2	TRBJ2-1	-	CASSGKGLASYNEQFF	TGCGCCAGCAGCGGCAAGGGACTAGCCTCCTACAATGAGCAGTTCTTC